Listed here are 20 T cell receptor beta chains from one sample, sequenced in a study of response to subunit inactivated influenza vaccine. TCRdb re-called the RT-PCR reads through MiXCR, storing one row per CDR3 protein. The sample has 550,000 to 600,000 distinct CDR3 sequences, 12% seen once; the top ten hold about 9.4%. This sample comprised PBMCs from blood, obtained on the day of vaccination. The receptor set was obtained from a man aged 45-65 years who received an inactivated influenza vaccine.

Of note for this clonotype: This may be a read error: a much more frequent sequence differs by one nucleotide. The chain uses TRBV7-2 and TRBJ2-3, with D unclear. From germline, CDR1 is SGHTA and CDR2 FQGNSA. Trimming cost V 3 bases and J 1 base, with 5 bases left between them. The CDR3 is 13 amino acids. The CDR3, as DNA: TGTGCCAGCAGCTTCAAGGGCACAGATACGCAGTATTTT. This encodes CASSFKGTDTQYF.

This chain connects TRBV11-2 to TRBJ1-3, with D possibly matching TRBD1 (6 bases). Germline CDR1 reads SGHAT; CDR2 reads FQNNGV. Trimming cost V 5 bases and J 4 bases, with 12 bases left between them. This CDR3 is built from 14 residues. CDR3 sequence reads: CASSTGLSGNTIYF. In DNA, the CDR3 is TGTGCCAGCAGCACAGGGCTGTCCGGAAACACCATATATTTT.

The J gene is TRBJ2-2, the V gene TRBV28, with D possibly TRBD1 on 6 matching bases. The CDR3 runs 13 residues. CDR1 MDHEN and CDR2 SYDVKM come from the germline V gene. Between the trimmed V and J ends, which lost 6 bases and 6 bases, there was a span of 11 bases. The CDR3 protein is CASRGAAAGELFF. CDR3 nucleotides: TGTGCCAGCAGGGGGGCGGCGGCCGGGGAGCTGTTTTTT.

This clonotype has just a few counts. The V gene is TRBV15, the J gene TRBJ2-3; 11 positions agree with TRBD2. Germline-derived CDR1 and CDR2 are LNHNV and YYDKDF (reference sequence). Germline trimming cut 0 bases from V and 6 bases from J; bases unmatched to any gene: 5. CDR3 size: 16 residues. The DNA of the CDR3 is TGTGCCACCAGCAGAGATTCACTAGCGGGAGCCGATACGCAGTATTTT. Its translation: CATSRDSLAGADTQYF.

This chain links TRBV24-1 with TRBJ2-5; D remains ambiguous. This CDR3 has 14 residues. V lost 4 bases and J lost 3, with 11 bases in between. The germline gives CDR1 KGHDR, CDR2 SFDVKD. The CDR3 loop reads CATSDSPPEETQYF. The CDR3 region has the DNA TGTGCCACCAGTGACTCCCCGCCGGAAGAGACCCAGTACTTC.

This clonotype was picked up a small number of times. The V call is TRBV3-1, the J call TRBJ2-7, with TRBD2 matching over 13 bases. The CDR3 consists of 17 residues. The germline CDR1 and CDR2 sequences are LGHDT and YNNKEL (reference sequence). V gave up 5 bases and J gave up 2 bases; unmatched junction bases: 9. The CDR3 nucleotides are TGTGCCAGCAGCGGCCGGACTAGCGGGAGTCACGCCTACGAGCAGTACTTC. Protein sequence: CASSGRTSGSHAYEQYF.

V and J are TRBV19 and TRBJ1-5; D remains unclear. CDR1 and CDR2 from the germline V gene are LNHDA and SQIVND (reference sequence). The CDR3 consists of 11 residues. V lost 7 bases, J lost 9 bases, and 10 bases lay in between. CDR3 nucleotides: TGTGCCAGTATGGGCCCGAGGCCCCAGCATTTT. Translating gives CASMGPRPQHF.

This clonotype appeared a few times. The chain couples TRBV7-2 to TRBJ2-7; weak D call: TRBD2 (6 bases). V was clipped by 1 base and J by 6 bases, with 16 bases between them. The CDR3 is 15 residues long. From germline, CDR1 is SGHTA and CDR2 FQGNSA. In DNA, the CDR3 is TGTGCCAGCAGCTTAGTGACGGGGGAGATTTCCGAGCAGTACTTC. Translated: CASSLVTGEISEQYF.

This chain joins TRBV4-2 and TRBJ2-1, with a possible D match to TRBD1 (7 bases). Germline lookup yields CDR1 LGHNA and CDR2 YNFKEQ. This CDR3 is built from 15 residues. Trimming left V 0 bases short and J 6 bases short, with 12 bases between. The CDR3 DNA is TGTGCCAGCAGCCAAGATGGGCAGGGGGGCAATGAGCAGTTCTTC. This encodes CASSQDGQGGNEQFF.

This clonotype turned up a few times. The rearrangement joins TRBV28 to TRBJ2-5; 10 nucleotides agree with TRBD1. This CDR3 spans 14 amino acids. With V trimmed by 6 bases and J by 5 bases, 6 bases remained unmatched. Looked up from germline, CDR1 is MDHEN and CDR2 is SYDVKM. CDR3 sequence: CASRQTGGGETQYF. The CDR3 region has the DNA TGTGCCAGCAGACAGACAGGGGGCGGCGAGACCCAGTACTTC.

Here the CDR3 DNA reads TGTGCCAGCAGCTTAGACGAGGTGGATTGGGCTAATGAAAAACTGTTTTTT. Protein product: CASSLDEVDWANEKLFF. This chain links TRBV11-2 with TRBJ1-4; unclear D gene. V was trimmed by 0 bases and J by 3 bases, leaving 14 bases between them. From germline, CDR1 is SGHAT and CDR2 FQNNGV. This CDR3 contains 17 residues. Full variable domain (missing parts from reference TRBV11-2 and TRBJ1-4): EAGVAQSPRYKIIEKRQSVAFWCNPISGHATLYWYQQILGQGPKLLIQFQNNGVVDDSQLPKDRFSAERLKGVDSTLKIQPAKLEDSAVYLCASSLDEVDWANEKLFFGSGTQLSVL.

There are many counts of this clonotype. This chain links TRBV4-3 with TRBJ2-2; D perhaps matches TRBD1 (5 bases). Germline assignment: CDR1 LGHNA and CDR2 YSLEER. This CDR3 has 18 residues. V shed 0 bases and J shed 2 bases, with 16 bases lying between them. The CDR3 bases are TGCGCCAGCAGCCAAGACTTTTTCCAGGGAACTAACACCGGGGAGCTGTTTTTT. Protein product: CASSQDFFQGTNTGELFF.

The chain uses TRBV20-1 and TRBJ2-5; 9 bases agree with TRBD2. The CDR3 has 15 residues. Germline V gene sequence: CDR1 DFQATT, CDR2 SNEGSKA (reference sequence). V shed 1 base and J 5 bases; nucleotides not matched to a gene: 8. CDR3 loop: CSARGASGVLETQYF. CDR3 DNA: TGCAGTGCTAGAGGGGCTAGCGGGGTCCTCGAGACCCAGTACTTC.

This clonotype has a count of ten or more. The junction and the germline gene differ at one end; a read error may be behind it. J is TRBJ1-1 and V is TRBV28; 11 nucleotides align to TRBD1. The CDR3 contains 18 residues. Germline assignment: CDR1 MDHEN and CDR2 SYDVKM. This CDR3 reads CVSSPRDRGFILNTEAFF. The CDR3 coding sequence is TGTGTCAGCAGCCCCCGGGACAGGGGGTTCATCCTGAACACTGAAGCTTTCTTT.

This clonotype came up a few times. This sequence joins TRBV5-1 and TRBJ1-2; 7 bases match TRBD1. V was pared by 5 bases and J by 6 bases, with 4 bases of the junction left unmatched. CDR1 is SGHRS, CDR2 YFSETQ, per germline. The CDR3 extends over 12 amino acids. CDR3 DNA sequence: TGCGCCAGCAGACAAGACAGGGATGGCTACACCTTC. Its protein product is CASRQDRDGYTF.

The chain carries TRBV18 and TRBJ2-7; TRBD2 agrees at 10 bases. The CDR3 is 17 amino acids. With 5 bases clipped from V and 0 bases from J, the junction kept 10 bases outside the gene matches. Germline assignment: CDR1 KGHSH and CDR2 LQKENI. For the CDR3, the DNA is TGTGCCAGCTCAGCGGATTCGGGACTAGCGAGCTCCTACGAGCAGTACTTC. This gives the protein CASSADSGLASSYEQYF.

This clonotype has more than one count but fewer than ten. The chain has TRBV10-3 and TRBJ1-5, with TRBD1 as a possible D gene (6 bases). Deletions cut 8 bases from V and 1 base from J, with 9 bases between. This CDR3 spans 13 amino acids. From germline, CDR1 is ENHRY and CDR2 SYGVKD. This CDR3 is CAIADRSNQPQHF. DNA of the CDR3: TGTGCCATCGCCGACAGGAGCAATCAGCCCCAGCATTTT.

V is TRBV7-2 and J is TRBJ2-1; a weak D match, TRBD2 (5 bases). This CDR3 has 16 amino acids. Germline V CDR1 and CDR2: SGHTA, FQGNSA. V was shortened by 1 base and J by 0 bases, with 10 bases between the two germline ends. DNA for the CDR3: TGTGCCAGCAGCTTAGTCCCGGGATTCTCCTACAATGAGCAGTTCTTC. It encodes CASSLVPGFSYNEQFF.

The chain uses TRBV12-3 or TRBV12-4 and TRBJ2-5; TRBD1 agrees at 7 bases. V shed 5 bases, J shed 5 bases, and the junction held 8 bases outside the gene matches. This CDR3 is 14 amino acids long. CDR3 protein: CASSLSTGPETQYF. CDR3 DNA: TGTGCCAGCAGTCTCTCGACAGGGCCCGAGACCCAGTACTTC.

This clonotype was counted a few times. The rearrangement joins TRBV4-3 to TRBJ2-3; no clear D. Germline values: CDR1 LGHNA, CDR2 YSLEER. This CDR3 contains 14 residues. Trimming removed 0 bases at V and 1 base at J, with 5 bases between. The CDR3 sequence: CASSQELRTDTQYF. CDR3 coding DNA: TGCGCCAGCAGCCAAGAACTACGCACAGATACGCAGTATTTT.